This T cell receptor (beta chain) came from a study of cytomegalovirus exposure and HLA in healthy donors. The donors (healthy individuals) were bone marrow donors. PCR primers comprised 60 Vbeta and 13 Jbeta primers. Profiled with immunoSEQ multiplex PCR; TCRdb holds only in-frame clones, not every one. The table lists hundreds of thousands of clones, over 85% of them singletons. CDR1 and CDR2 from the germline V gene are SNHLY and FYNNEI. V dropped 8 bases and J dropped 16 bases, with 18 bases sitting between them. The CDR3 has 11 residues. Findings and caveats of the study: There were a few CMV-associated chains whose specificity for CMV antigens was confirmed in vitro. In a later analysis, TCR association rates varied by HLA locus: DRB1 most, HLA-C fewest.

This clone turned up a few times. Its specificity is not known. The sequence was collected from a young woman in good health and CMV-seronegative. The specimen was PBMCs. J is TRBJ2-1 and V is TRBV2; maybe TRBD2 (5 bases). CDR3 protein: CASSRAAKSFF. The CDR3 DNA is TGTGCCAGCTCGAGGGCAGCGAAGTCATTCTTC.